A single sample gave rise to the 9 T cell receptor beta chains below, sequenced in a study of chemoradiotherapy in HPV16-positive cancers. Produced via immunoSEQ multiplex PCR; TCRdb's table is partial and in-frame only. The sample includes approximately 2,500 clones, more than 75% of them seen just once. The sample was tumor tissue, taken from a patient who underwent chemoradiotherapy. These receptors were obtained from a human donor with HPV-associated anogenital cancer.

This clone was seen just once. The chain has TRBV18 and TRBJ1-2; D may be TRBD1 (5 bases). V was shortened by 2 bases and J by 4 bases, with 17 bases between the two germline ends. This CDR3 comprises 16 residues. Germline V gene data show CDR1 as KGHSH and CDR2 as LQKENI. The CDR3 spells CASSPSSRGEVYGYTF. In nucleotides, the CDR3 is TGTGCCAGCTCACCATCGTCGAGGGGCGAAGTCTATGGCTACACCTTC.

This chain connects TRBV28 to TRBJ1-5; the D is unclear. The CDR3 has 14 residues. Trimming stripped 2 bases from V and 4 bases from J, with 9 bases between. Germline-derived CDR1 and CDR2 are MDHEN and SYDVKM. The CDR3 loop reads CASSLVQSNQPQHF. Here the CDR3 DNA reads TGTGCCAGCAGTTTAGTTCAGTCAAATCAGCCCCAGCATTTT.

With respect to this clone: Compared with germline, one end of the junction differs, possibly owing to a read error. The gene calls are TRBV27 and TRBJ2-1; 8 bases fit TRBD1. From germline, CDR1 is MNHEY and CDR2 SMNVEV (reference sequence). The CDR3 has 14 residues. The CDR3 here is CASVDRGPGNKQFF. CDR3 DNA: TGTGCCAGCGTCGACAGGGGCCCCGGCAATAAGCAGTTCTTC.

The chain employs TRBV27 and TRBJ1-5, with TRBD1 matching over 8 bases. V was pared by 2 bases and J by 4 bases, with 1 base of the junction left unmatched. Germline CDR1 is MNHEY and CDR2 is SMNVEV (reference sequence). The CDR3 covers 14 residues. The CDR3, as DNA: TGTGCCAGCAGTTTAACAGGGGGTAATCAGCCCCAGCATTTT. Translated, it gives CASSLTGGNQPQHF.

In nucleotides, the CDR3 is TGTGCCAGCAGCTTACAGGGGTACGCTGGAAACACCATATATTTT. Protein product: CASSLQGYAGNTIYF. The chain has TRBV7-2 and TRBJ1-3; D possibly corresponds to TRBD1 (6 bases). The germline V and J ends were trimmed by 2 bases and 2 bases, with 10 bases remaining between them. There are 15 residues in the CDR3. Germline assignment: CDR1 SGHTA and CDR2 FQGNSA.

This chain joins TRBV2 and TRBJ1-2; D may be TRBD1 (6 bases). CDR1 SNHLY and CDR2 FYNNEI come from the germline V gene. The CDR3 runs 13 residues. V lost 6 bases, J lost 3 bases, and 11 bases lay in between. This chain's CDR3 is CASRGQPHYGYTF. The CDR3 nucleotides read TGTGCCAGCAGGGGACAACCCCACTATGGCTACACCTTC.

This chain joins TRBV7-3 and TRBJ1-2, with D uncertain. The V gene's germline CDR1 is SGHTA and CDR2 FQGTGA. The V end lost 6 bases, the J end lost 2 bases, and 10 bases lay between the germline ends. CDR3 length: 13 amino acids. This CDR3 is CASSFGSNYGYTF. As DNA, the CDR3 is TGTGCCAGCAGTTTCGGATCCAACTATGGCTACACCTTC.

J is TRBJ1-4 and V is TRBV7-9; maybe TRBD1 (6 bases). This CDR3 has 15 amino acids. Germline-derived CDR1 and CDR2 are SEHNR and FQNEAQ (reference sequence). V gave up 1 base and J gave up 7 bases, with 13 bases separating them. The chain's CDR3 is CASSLGQGMSEKLFF. The CDR3 region has the DNA TGTGCCAGCAGCTTAGGTCAGGGGATGAGTGAAAAACTGTTTTTT.

This clone occurred once. This rearrangement joins TRBV19 to TRBJ2-3; D call uncertain. Deletions cut 5 bases from V and 5 bases from J, with 14 bases between. CDR1 and CDR2 from the germline V gene are LNHDA and SQIVND (reference sequence). The CDR3 extends over 14 amino acids. The CDR3 DNA sequence: TGTGCCAGTAGTTCTTGGACCCGTGGAGATACGCAGTATTTT. As protein: CASSSWTRGDTQYF.